The clone carrying this T cell receptor (beta chain) was recorded many times. What it recognizes is unknown. Trimming pared 2 bases from V and 0 bases from J, leaving 8 bases between. The CDR3 sequence is 15 residues long. Per germline, CDR1 SGHRS and CDR2 YFSETQ. The sample originates from a study of neurological immune-mediated disorders. Study-wide context: Of the multiple sclerosis patients, 34 in total, roughly 30 were relapsing-remitting and 3 were secondary progressive. Findings of the study overall: Among expanded clones, no CDR3 amino acid sequences were shared across subjects, a pattern suggesting private repertoires in all groups. There was no association between the multiple sclerosis repertoire cluster and any clinical or MRI feature.

TCRdb used MiXCR to reprocess the 5' RACE reads, holding one entry per CDR3 protein. The sample lists around 70,000 distinct CDR3 sequences; 4% to 6% were seen once. The sample was PBMCs. The chain links TRBV5-1 to TRBJ2-2, with D possibly TRBD1 on 5 matching bases. The TCR was taken from a young man with multiple sclerosis. CDR3 DNA sequence: TGCGCCAGCAGCTTTAGGACAACGAACACCGGGGAGCTGTTTTTT. Its translation is CASSFRTTNTGELFF.